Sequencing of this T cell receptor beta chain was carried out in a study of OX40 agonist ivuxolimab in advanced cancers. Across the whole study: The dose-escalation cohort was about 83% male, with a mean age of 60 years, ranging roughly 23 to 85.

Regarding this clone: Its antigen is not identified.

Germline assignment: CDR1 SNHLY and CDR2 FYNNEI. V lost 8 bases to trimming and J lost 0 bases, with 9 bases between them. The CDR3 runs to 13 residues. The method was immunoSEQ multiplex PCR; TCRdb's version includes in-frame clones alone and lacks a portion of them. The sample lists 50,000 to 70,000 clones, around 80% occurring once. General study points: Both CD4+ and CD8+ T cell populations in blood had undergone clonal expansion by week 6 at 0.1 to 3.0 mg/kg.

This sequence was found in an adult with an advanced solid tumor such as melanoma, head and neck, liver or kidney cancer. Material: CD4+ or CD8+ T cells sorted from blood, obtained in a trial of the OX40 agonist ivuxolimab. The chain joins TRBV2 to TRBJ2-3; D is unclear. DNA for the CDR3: TGTGCCAGCGAGTGGGCTAGCACAGATACGCAGTATTTT. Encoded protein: CASEWASTDTQYF.